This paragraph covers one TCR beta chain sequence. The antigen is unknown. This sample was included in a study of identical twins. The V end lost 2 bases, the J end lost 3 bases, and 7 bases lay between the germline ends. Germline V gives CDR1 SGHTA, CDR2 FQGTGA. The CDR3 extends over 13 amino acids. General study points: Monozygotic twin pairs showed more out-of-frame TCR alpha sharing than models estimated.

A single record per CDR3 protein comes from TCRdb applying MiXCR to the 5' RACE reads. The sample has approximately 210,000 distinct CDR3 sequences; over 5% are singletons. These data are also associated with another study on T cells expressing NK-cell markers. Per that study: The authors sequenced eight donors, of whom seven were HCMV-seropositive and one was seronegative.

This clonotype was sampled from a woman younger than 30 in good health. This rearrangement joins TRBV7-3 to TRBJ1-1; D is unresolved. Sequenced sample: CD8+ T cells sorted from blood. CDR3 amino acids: CASSLGEDTEAFF. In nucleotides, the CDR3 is TGTGCCAGCAGCTTAGGCGAGGACACTGAAGCTTTCTTT.